This T cell receptor (beta chain) was obtained from a study of Ad26.COV2.S vaccination and SARS-CoV-2 variants. At the level of the study: Among those in the COV1001 Ad26.COV2.S trial arm was the donor. General observations from the study: There was a possibility that the TCR breadth and depth analyses underestimated total T cell responses.

Treatment given: 19 received Ad26.COV2.S at low or high dose, single or two shots; 5 received placebo; per-sample allocation not given. Sample collection was performed on day 63 after the first vaccine or placebo injection. This vaccine is an Ad26 vector that expresses the Wuhan-strain SARS-CoV-2 spike. The repertoire was sequenced with immunoSEQ multiplex PCR; TCRdb's copy has only in-frame clones and lacks some. The repertoire holds around 250,000 clones, more than 70% seen once, with roughly 3.5% in the top ten. In the case of this clone: Its antigen is unidentified.

V was clipped by 5 bases and J by 9 bases, with 12 bases between them. The CDR3 sequence is 12 residues long. Germline values: CDR1 MNHNS, CDR2 SASEGT. Sequenced here: peripheral blood, sampled in a trial of Ad26.COV2.S vaccine versus placebo. The V gene is TRBV6-1, the J gene TRBJ2-3, with D perhaps assigned TRBD1 or TRBD2 (5 bases each). The sequence was collected from a person between 18 and 65 years old who received the Ad26.COV2.S COVID-19 vaccine or a placebo. The CDR3 here is CASSSGSSTQYF. The CDR3 DNA is TGTGCCAGCAGTTCAGGGAGCTCGACGCAGTATTTT.